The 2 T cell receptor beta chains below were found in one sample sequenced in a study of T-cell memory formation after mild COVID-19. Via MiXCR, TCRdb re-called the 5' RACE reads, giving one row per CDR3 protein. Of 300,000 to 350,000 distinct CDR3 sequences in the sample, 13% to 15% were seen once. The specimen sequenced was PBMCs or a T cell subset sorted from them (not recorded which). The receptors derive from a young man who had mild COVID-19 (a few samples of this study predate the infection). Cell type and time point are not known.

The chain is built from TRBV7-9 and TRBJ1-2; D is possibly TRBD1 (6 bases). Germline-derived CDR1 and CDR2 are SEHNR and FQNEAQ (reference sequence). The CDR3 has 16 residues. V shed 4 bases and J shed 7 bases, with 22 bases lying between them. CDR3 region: CASSSRGGRVIRGYTF. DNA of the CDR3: TGTGCCAGCAGCTCCCGGGGGGGGCGGGTAATTCGTGGCTACACCTTC.

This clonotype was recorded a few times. The chain's CDR3 is CASSPALGSNQPQHF. The CDR3 nucleotides are TGCGCCAGCAGCCCAGCACTCGGTAGCAATCAGCCCCAGCATTTT. This chain uses TRBV4-1 with TRBJ1-5; D not certain. In germline, CDR1 is MGHRA, CDR2 YSYEKL. The CDR3 spans 15 residues. Trimming removed 4 bases at V and 0 bases at J, with 10 bases between.